This TCR beta chain was sequenced for a study of blood T cell repertoires in COVID-19. Background on the study: Italy, Spain and the United States were the sources of the convalescent and acute COVID-19 samples. PBMCs, B-cell-depleted T cells, or T cells provided the cDNA or gDNA that made up the material.

The protocol was immunoSEQ multiplex PCR, while the TCRdb copy is restricted to in-frame clones and leaves out a portion. The sample gives about 59,000 clones, about 70% of which show up once; about 17% is in the top ten. Germline trimming cut 3 bases from V and 3 bases from J; bases unmatched to any gene: 1. In germline, CDR1 is SNHLY, CDR2 FYNNEI. This CDR3 has 13 amino acids. The sequenced sample was peripheral blood. This clonotype originated in a woman aged 45-60 years with active or convalescent COVID-19. V usage is TRBV2 and J usage is TRBJ1-2; 7 nucleotides align to TRBD1. The CDR3 bases are TGTGCCAGCAGTGACGACAGGGACTATGGCTACACCTTC. As protein: CASSDDRDYGYTF.